This entry lists 6 T cell receptor beta chains sequenced from one sample in a study of CD8 T cells in ankylosing spondylitis. TCRdb called the 5' RACE reads again in MiXCR, with one record for every CDR3 protein. The sample yields a few hundred thousand distinct CDR3 sequences, around a tenth seen once. Sequenced: blood, either unsorted or a sorted T cell fraction (not recorded which). The receptors stem from a female donor with ankylosing spondylitis or in good health (not recorded which).

At least ten counts were recorded for this clonotype. The gene calls are TRBV7-2 and TRBJ2-2, with D possibly TRBD1 on 6 matching bases. V shed 7 bases and J shed 3 bases, with 15 bases lying between them. CDR1 is SGHTA, CDR2 FQGNSA, per germline. This CDR3 has 15 residues. The CDR3 here is CASTSSPGDTGELFF. The CDR3 DNA sequence: TGTGCCAGCACCTCATCCCCAGGGGACACCGGGGAGCTGTTTTTT.

The chain links TRBV6-1 to TRBJ2-3, with D perhaps being TRBD1 or TRBD2 (5 bases each). V shed 7 bases and J shed 0 bases, with 11 bases lying between them. Germline values: CDR1 MNHNS, CDR2 SASEGT. CDR3 length equals 14 residues. The CDR3 nucleotides are TGTGCCAGCAAGACCCGGGACAGCACAGATACGCAGTATTTT. Its protein is CASKTRDSTDTQYF.

This clonotype was seen many times. The chain employs TRBV29-1 and TRBJ1-4; D is unresolved. This CDR3 region has 13 residues. Germline values: CDR1 SQVTM, CDR2 ANQGSEA. V lost 2 bases and J lost 8, with 12 bases in between. CDR3 DNA: TGCAGCGTTGAAACCCAGTATGAAGAAAAACTGTTTTTT. It codes for CSVETQYEEKLFF.

In its sample, this clonotype was seen many times. The genes are TRBV5-1 and TRBJ2-1; perhaps TRBD1 as D (6 bases). The CDR3 spans 16 residues. V was cut by 7 bases and J by 7 bases, with 24 bases left in between. The germline V gene encodes CDR1 SGHRS and CDR2 YFSETQ. CDR3 sequence: CASRPGQGQFVNEQFF. The CDR3 DNA reads as TGCGCCAGCCGCCCGGGTCAGGGGCAGTTCGTAAATGAGCAGTTCTTC.

This clonotype showed up just a few times. The chain has TRBV6-1 and TRBJ2-1, with D possibly TRBD2 on 6 matching bases. V was shortened by 1 base and J by 3 bases, with 7 bases between the two germline ends. The CDR3 extends over 14 amino acids. CDR1 and CDR2 from the germline V gene are MNHNS and SASEGT. The CDR3 reads CASSEGSGYNEQFF. CDR3 bases: TGTGCCAGCAGTGAAGGTAGCGGCTACAATGAGCAGTTCTTC.

This clonotype was recorded many times. The rearrangement joins TRBV20-1 to TRBJ2-7, with a tentative D call TRBD2 (6 bases). This CDR3 is 14 amino acids long. Trimming pared 5 bases from V and 3 bases from J, leaving 17 bases between. CDR1 DFQATT and CDR2 SNEGSKA come from the germline V gene (reference sequence). The CDR3 DNA reads TGCAGTGCTGAACCGGGACTGGGGAACTACGAGCAGTACTTC. Translation gives CSAEPGLGNYEQYF.